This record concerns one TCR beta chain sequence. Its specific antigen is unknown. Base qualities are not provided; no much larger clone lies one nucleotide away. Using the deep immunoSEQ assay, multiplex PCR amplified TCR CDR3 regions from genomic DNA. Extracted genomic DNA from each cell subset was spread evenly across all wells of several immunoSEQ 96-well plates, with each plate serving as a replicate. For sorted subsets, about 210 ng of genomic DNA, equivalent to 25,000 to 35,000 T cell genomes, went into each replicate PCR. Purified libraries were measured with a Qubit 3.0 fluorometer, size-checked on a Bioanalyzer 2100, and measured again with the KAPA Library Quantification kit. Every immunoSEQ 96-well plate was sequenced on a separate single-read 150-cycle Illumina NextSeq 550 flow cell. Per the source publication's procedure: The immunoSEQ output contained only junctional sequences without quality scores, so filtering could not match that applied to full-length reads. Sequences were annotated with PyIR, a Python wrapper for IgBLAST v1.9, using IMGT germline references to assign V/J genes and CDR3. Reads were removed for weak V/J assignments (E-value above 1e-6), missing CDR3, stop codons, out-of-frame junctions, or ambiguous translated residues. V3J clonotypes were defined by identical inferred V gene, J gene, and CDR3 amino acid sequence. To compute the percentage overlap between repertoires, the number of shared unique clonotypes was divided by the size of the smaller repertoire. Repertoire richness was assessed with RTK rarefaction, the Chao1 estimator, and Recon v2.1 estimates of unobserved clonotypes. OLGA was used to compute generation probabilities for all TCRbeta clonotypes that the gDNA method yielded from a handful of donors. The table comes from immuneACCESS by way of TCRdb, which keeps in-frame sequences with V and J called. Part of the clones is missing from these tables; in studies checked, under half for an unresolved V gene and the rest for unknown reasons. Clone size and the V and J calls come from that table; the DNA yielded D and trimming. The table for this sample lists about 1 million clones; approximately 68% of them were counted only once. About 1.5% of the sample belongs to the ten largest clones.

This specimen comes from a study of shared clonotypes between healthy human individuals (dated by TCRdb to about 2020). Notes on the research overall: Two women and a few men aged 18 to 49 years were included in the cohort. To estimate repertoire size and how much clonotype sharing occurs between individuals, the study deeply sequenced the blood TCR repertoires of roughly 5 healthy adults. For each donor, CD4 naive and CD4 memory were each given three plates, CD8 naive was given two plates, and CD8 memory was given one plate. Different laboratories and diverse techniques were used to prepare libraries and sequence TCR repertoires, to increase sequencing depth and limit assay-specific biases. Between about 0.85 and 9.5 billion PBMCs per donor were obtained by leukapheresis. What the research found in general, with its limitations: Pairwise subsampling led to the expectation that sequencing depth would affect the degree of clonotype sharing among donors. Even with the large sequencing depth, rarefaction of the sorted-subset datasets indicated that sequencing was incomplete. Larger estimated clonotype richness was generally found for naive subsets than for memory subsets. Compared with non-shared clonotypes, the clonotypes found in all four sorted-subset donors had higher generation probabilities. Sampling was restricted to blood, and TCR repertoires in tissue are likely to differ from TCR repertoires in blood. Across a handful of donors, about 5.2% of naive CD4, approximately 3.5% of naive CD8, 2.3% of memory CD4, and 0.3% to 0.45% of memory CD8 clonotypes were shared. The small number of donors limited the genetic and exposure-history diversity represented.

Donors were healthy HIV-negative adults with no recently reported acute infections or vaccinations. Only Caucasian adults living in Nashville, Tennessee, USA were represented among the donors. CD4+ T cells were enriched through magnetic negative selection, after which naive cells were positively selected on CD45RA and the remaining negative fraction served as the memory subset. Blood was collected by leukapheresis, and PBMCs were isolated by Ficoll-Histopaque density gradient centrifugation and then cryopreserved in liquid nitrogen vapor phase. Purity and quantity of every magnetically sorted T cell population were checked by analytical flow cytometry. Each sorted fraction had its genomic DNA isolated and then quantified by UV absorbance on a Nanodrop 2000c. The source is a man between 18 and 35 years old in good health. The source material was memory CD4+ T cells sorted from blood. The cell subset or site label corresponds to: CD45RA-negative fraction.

The DNA sequence is given as TGCGCCAGCAGCCCGCGGACTAGCGGGAGTGAGACCCAGTACTTC. Its amino acids are CASSPRTSGSETQYF. The chain was built from TRBV5-1 and TRBJ2-5, and TRBD2 aligns with 13 junction nucleotides. Trimming accounts for 4 bases at V and 5 bases at J, while the number of junction bases matched to no gene is 5. In the germline V gene, CDR1 corresponds to SGHRS and CDR2 to YFSETQ. The CDR3 runs 15 amino acids, cysteine and phenylalanine included. CDR3 DNA only is kept here, 45 bases in frame from base 1.